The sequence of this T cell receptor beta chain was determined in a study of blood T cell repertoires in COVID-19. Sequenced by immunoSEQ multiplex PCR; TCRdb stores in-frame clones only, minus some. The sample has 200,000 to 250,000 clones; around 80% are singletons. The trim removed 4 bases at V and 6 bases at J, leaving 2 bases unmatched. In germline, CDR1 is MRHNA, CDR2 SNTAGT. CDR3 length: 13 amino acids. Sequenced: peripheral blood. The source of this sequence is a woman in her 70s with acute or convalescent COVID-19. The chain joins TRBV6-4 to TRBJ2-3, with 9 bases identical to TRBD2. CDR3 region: CASSASGRDTQYF. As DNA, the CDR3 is TGTGCCAGCAGTGCCAGCGGGAGGGATACGCAGTATTTT.